The rows below give T cell receptor beta chains drawn from one sample of a study of circulating and synovial CD4+ cells in juvenile arthritis. The assay was immunoSEQ multiplex PCR, and TCRdb's table has in-frame clones only and misses some. This sample has 25,000 to 35,000 clones, with just over 90% found just once. Specimen: CD4+ T cells from blood. These receptors were taken from a human donor with juvenile idiopathic arthritis. CDR3s include the opening cysteine and the closing phenylalanine or tryptophan. A D gene is named only where the DNA matches it firmly. The size of a clone is reported for some rows only, either as once, few or many, or as a class for expanded clones.

CDR3aa	CDR3nt	j_gene	d_gene	v_gene	abundance
CASSGSRGAVSGANVLTF	TGTGCCAGCAGTGGATCAAGGGGCGCGGTTTCTGGGGCCAACGTCCTGACTTTC	TRBJ2-6	-	TRBV6-1	-
CASSQALAVGNTGELFF	TGTGCCAGCAGCCAAGCTTTAGCGGTTGGGAACACCGGGGAGCTGTTTTTT	TRBJ2-2	-	TRBV14	-
CASSKEGLSRNQPQHF	TGTGCCAGTAGTAAGGAGGGGCTCTCCCGCAATCAGCCCCAGCATTTT	TRBJ1-5	-	TRBV19	-
CASSGVTNYGYTF	TGTGCCAGCAGCGGGGTGACTAACTATGGCTACACCTTC	TRBJ1-2	-	TRBV27	-
CASSLAPRLAERYNEQFF	TGTGCCAGCAGCTTAGCCCCCAGACTAGCGGAACGATACAATGAGCAGTTCTTC	TRBJ2-1	TRBD2	TRBV7-9	-
CASSPAASGGISTDTQYF	TGCGCCAGCAGCCCAGCGGCTAGCGGGGGGATTAGCACAGATACGCAGTATTTT	TRBJ2-3	TRBD2	TRBV5-1	once
CASSLVSLGLGRVRETQYF	TGTGCCAGCAGCTTAGTATCCCTGGGACTGGGCAGGGTGCGGGAGACCCAGTACTTC	TRBJ2-5	-	TRBV7-8	-
CASSEAGRTYNEQFF	TGTGCCAGCAGTGAAGCCGGGAGGACCTACAATGAGCAGTTCTTC	TRBJ2-1	TRBD2	TRBV2	-
CASSLTGSRTYNNEQFF	TGTGCCAGCAGCTTGACAGGTAGCCGAACCTATAACAATGAGCAGTTCTTC	TRBJ2-1	-	TRBV7-2	-
CASSLYIDTQYF	TGTGCCAGCAGTTTATATATAGATACGCAGTATTTT	TRBJ2-3	-	TRBV28	-
CASSFSPGQNYGYTF	TGCGCCAGCAGCTTTTCCCCGGGACAGAACTATGGCTACACCTTC	TRBJ1-2	TRBD1	TRBV5-1	-
CASRKGTSNTEAFF	TGTGCCAGCCGAAAAGGGACATCGAACACTGAAGCTTTCTTT	TRBJ1-1	-	TRBV7-2	once
CASSVNRGSITEAFF	TGTGCCAGTAGTGTCAACAGGGGGAGTATCACTGAAGCTTTCTTT	TRBJ1-1	TRBD1	TRBV19	-
CASSLANPVNTEAFF	TGCGCCAGCAGCTTGGCCAATCCAGTGAACACTGAAGCTTTCTTT	TRBJ1-1	-	TRBV5-1	-
CASSLGLAGDRYNEQFF	TGCGCCAGCAGCCTGGGACTAGCGGGAGATCGATACAATGAGCAGTTCTTC	TRBJ2-1	TRBD2	TRBV5-1	-
CASSLGHREKPQHF	TGTGCCAGCAGTTTAGGCCACAGGGAAAAGCCCCAGCATTTT	TRBJ1-5	-	TRBV27	-
CASSLGLAGGQDTQYF	TGTGCCAGCAGCCTGGGACTAGCGGGAGGGCAAGATACGCAGTATTTT	TRBJ2-3	TRBD2	TRBV7-2	-
CASSLEAGEYNEQFF	TGTGCCAGCAGCTTAGAAGCGGGAGAGTACAATGAGCAGTTCTTC	TRBJ2-1	TRBD2	TRBV11-3	-
CASSPPGQYPTEAFF	TGTGCCAGCTCACCCCCGGGACAGTATCCCACTGAAGCTTTCTTT	TRBJ1-1	TRBD1	TRBV18	-